A selection of T cell receptor beta chains follows, all from one sample in a study of cytomegalovirus exposure and HLA in healthy donors. The protocol was immunoSEQ multiplex PCR, while the TCRdb copy is restricted to in-frame clones and leaves out a portion. The table lists some 150,000 clones, 55% to 70% of them singletons. The source material was PBMCs. These receptors were obtained from a woman aged 30 to 39 in good health and CMV-seropositive. The CDR3 runs from the conserved cysteine through the conserved F or W. D genes are given only for firm matches. Clone size, where shown, is once, few, many, or a class for clones that have expanded.

v_call: TRBV5-6; clone_size: .; j_call: TRBJ2-4; d_call: .; cdr3_length: 15; cdr3_nt: TGTGCCAGCAGCTTTCAGGGATTAGCCAAAAACATTCAGTACTTC; cdr3_aa: CASSFQGLAKNIQYF
v_call: TRBV5-1; clone_size: .; j_call: TRBJ2-2; d_call: .; cdr3_length: 14; cdr3_nt: TGCGCCAGCAGCTTGGGACAACTCACCGGGGAGCTGTTTTTT; cdr3_aa: CASSLGQLTGELFF
v_call: TRBV5-1; clone_size: few; j_call: TRBJ1-4; d_call: .; cdr3_length: 12; cdr3_nt: TGCGCCAGCAGCTCCTCAGGGGATAAACTGTTTTTT; cdr3_aa: CASSSSGDKLFF
v_call: TRBV18; clone_size: .; j_call: TRBJ2-7; d_call: TRBD2; cdr3_length: 14; cdr3_nt: TGTGCCAGCTCCTCGGGGTGGTCGGGAGGCGAGCAGTACTTC; cdr3_aa: CASSSGWSGGEQYF
v_call: TRBV14; clone_size: .; j_call: TRBJ1-2; d_call: TRBD1; cdr3_length: 13; cdr3_nt: TGTGCCAGCAGCCAAGTAGTCGGAGGGGGCTACAACTTC; cdr3_aa: CASSQVVGGGYNF
v_call: TRBV10-3; clone_size: once; j_call: TRBJ1-2; d_call: .; cdr3_length: 12; cdr3_nt: TGTGCCATCAGGGCCAGGGAACATGGCTACACCTTC; cdr3_aa: CAIRAREHGYTF
v_call: TRBV6-5; clone_size: few; j_call: TRBJ1-1; d_call: .; cdr3_length: 12; cdr3_nt: TGTGCCAGCAGTTACGAGGGAGCCGAAGCTTTCTTT; cdr3_aa: CASSYEGAEAFF
v_call: TRBV19; clone_size: .; j_call: TRBJ2-7; d_call: TRBD2; cdr3_length: 15; cdr3_nt: TGTGCCAGTAGTTCTTGGACTAGCGGGAGCTACGAGCAGTACTTC; cdr3_aa: CASSSWTSGSYEQYF
v_call: TRBV5-1; clone_size: .; j_call: TRBJ1-2; d_call: TRBD1; cdr3_length: 15; cdr3_nt: TGCGCCAGCAGCTTAGGACAGGGGGCAGTCTATGGCTACACCTTC; cdr3_aa: CASSLGQGAVYGYTF
v_call: TRBV13; clone_size: .; j_call: TRBJ2-1; d_call: .; cdr3_length: 14; cdr3_nt: TGTGCCAGCAGCTTAGGGGGCGCCTTCAATGAGCAGTTCTTC; cdr3_aa: CASSLGGAFNEQFF
v_call: TRBV7-7; clone_size: .; j_call: TRBJ2-7; d_call: TRBD1; cdr3_length: 14; cdr3_nt: TGTGCTAGCAGCATAGAGGGACAGGGGGCAAAGCAGTACTTC; cdr3_aa: CASSIEGQGAKQYF
v_call: TRBV7-6; clone_size: .; j_call: TRBJ2-1; d_call: .; cdr3_length: 16; cdr3_nt: TGTGCCAGCACGGGACAAGACTTCGTTAACTACAATGAGCAGTTCTTC; cdr3_aa: CASTGQDFVNYNEQFF
v_call: TRBV5-1; clone_size: few; j_call: TRBJ1-2; d_call: .; cdr3_length: 14; cdr3_nt: TGCGCCAGCAGCCAGGCTTGGGCCTCCTATGGCTACACCTTC; cdr3_aa: CASSQAWASYGYTF
v_call: TRBV30; clone_size: .; j_call: TRBJ1-1; d_call: TRBD1; cdr3_length: 13; cdr3_nt: TGTGCCTGGGGGGACAGCGTGAACACTGAAGCTTTCTTT; cdr3_aa: CAWGDSVNTEAFF
v_call: TRBV5-4; clone_size: .; j_call: TRBJ1-4; d_call: .; cdr3_length: 16; cdr3_nt: TGTGCCAGCAGCTTGGCCGGAGGGTCAGGGAGAGAAAAACTGTTTTTT; cdr3_aa: CASSLAGGSGREKLFF
v_call: TRBV7-6; clone_size: few; j_call: TRBJ2-7; d_call: .; cdr3_length: 16; cdr3_nt: TGTGCCAGCAGCCCCTTTAGTGGCCGGAGGAACTACGAGCAGTACTTC; cdr3_aa: CASSPFSGRRNYEQYF
v_call: TRBV10-3; clone_size: few; j_call: TRBJ1-2; d_call: .; cdr3_length: 15; cdr3_nt: TGTGCCATCAGTGAGTCCGTCGTGTTCGGTTATGGCTACACCTTC; cdr3_aa: CAISESVVFGYGYTF
v_call: TRBV5-6; clone_size: few; j_call: TRBJ1-4; d_call: .; cdr3_length: 16; cdr3_nt: TGTGCCAGCAAGAGGGTCGGGGGTTCTAGTAATGAAAAACTGTTTTTT; cdr3_aa: CASKRVGGSSNEKLFF
v_call: TRBV5-1; clone_size: .; j_call: TRBJ2-1; d_call: .; cdr3_length: 14; cdr3_nt: TGCGCCAGCAGCGGGCTGAGGACAGACAATGAGCAGTTCTTC; cdr3_aa: CASSGLRTDNEQFF
v_call: TRBV29-1; clone_size: few; j_call: TRBJ1-1; d_call: .; cdr3_length: 15; cdr3_nt: TGCAGCGTGCGAGCGGGCTGGGGAATGAACACTGAAGCTTTCTTT; cdr3_aa: CSVRAGWGMNTEAFF
v_call: TRBV5-1; clone_size: .; j_call: TRBJ2-7; d_call: TRBD1; cdr3_length: 18; cdr3_nt: TGCGCCAGCAGCTCCCGAGCGAGCGGGACAGGGACTACCTACGAGCAGTACTTC; cdr3_aa: CASSSRASGTGTTYEQYF
v_call: TRBV5-1; clone_size: .; j_call: TRBJ2-1; d_call: .; cdr3_length: 16; cdr3_nt: TGCGCCAGCAGCACCGGACTTGTTACCTCCTACAATGAGCAGTTCTTC; cdr3_aa: CASSTGLVTSYNEQFF
v_call: TRBV27; clone_size: .; j_call: TRBJ2-2; d_call: .; cdr3_length: 13; cdr3_nt: TGTGCCAGCCGTCTCTACTTCGGCGGGGAGCTGTTTTTT; cdr3_aa: CASRLYFGGELFF
v_call: TRBV10-3; clone_size: few; j_call: TRBJ2-7; d_call: TRBD2; cdr3_length: 16; cdr3_nt: TGTGCCATCAGTGAGCCGGGGGGGGGACACCTATACGAGCAGTACTTC; cdr3_aa: CAISEPGGGHLYEQYF
v_call: TRBV6-6; clone_size: .; j_call: TRBJ1-5; d_call: .; cdr3_length: 16; cdr3_nt: TGTGCCAGCAGTACCCCGCGGGGCTATAGCAATCAGCCCCAGCATTTT; cdr3_aa: CASSTPRGYSNQPQHF
v_call: TRBV6-4; clone_size: .; j_call: TRBJ1-1; d_call: .; cdr3_length: 12; cdr3_nt: TGTGCCAGGGGGGGGGTGAACACTGAAGCTTTCTTT; cdr3_aa: CARGGVNTEAFF
v_call: TRBV4-2; clone_size: .; j_call: TRBJ2-5; d_call: .; cdr3_length: 12; cdr3_nt: TGTGCCAGTAGTCGGGAGTTGGAGACCCAGTACTTC; cdr3_aa: CASSRELETQYF
v_call: TRBV18; clone_size: .; j_call: TRBJ2-3; d_call: TRBD2; cdr3_length: 16; cdr3_nt: TGTGCCAGCTCACCACCTAGCGGGGGGCCGAGAAATACGCAGTATTTT; cdr3_aa: CASSPPSGGPRNTQYF
v_call: TRBV30; clone_size: .; j_call: TRBJ1-4; d_call: .; cdr3_length: 11; cdr3_nt: TGTGCCTGCGGGGCTAATGAAAAACTGTTTTTT; cdr3_aa: CACGANEKLFF
v_call: TRBV27; clone_size: .; j_call: TRBJ2-3; d_call: TRBD1; cdr3_length: 16; cdr3_nt: TGTGCCAGCAGTTCATACCGGGACAGGGGGCCAGATACGCAGTATTTT; cdr3_aa: CASSSYRDRGPDTQYF
v_call: TRBV29-1; clone_size: .; j_call: TRBJ2-7; d_call: .; cdr3_length: 14; cdr3_nt: TGCAGCGTTGAGGGAGTTAGCGGCTCCTACGAGCAGTACTTC; cdr3_aa: CSVEGVSGSYEQYF
v_call: TRBV2; clone_size: .; j_call: TRBJ2-2; d_call: .; cdr3_length: 14; cdr3_nt: TGTGCCAGCAGCGAAAGACTAGAAACCGGGGAGCTGTTTTTT; cdr3_aa: CASSERLETGELFF
v_call: TRBV6-5; clone_size: .; j_call: TRBJ1-4; d_call: .; cdr3_length: 13; cdr3_nt: TGTGCCAGCAGCCCAGGGAGGGGTGAAAAACTGTTTTTT; cdr3_aa: CASSPGRGEKLFF
v_call: TRBV5-1; clone_size: few; j_call: TRBJ2-5; d_call: .; cdr3_length: 13; cdr3_nt: TGCGCCAGCAGCCAACAGGGACCAGAGACCCAGTACTTC; cdr3_aa: CASSQQGPETQYF
v_call: TRBV27; clone_size: .; j_call: TRBJ2-3; d_call: .; cdr3_length: 17; cdr3_nt: TGTGCCAGCAGTTCCCCCGACAGGAGACGCTACACAGATACGCAGTATTTT; cdr3_aa: CASSSPDRRRYTDTQYF
v_call: TRBV7-2; clone_size: .; j_call: TRBJ1-1; d_call: .; cdr3_length: 15; cdr3_nt: TGTGCCAGCAGCCCACGACAAGTCATGAACACTGAAGCTTTCTTT; cdr3_aa: CASSPRQVMNTEAFF
v_call: TRBV5-6; clone_size: few; j_call: TRBJ1-6; d_call: .; cdr3_length: 14; cdr3_nt: TGTGCCAGCAGCTTCCGGGACTATAATTCACCCCTCCACTTT; cdr3_aa: CASSFRDYNSPLHF
v_call: TRBV6-5; clone_size: few; j_call: TRBJ1-1; d_call: .; cdr3_length: 10; cdr3_nt: TGTGCCAGCAAGGGCAGGGGCGCTTTCTTT; cdr3_aa: CASKGRGAFF
v_call: TRBV18; clone_size: .; j_call: TRBJ1-2; d_call: .; cdr3_length: 13; cdr3_nt: TGTGCCAGCTCACCGGACAGCGAGCGTGGCTACACCTTC; cdr3_aa: CASSPDSERGYTF
v_call: TRBV4-2; clone_size: few; j_call: TRBJ1-4; d_call: TRBD1; cdr3_length: 15; cdr3_nt: TGTGCCAGCAGCCCCACAGGGGGCGGAAACGAAAAACTGTTTTTT; cdr3_aa: CASSPTGGGNEKLFF
v_call: TRBV5-1; clone_size: .; j_call: TRBJ1-2; d_call: .; cdr3_length: 14; cdr3_nt: TGCGCCAGCAGCTTGAACCCGGGATCTTACGCGGGCACCTTC; cdr3_aa: CASSLNPGSYAGTF
v_call: TRBV18; clone_size: .; j_call: TRBJ2-3; d_call: TRBD2; cdr3_length: 16; cdr3_nt: TGTGCCAGCTCACGGCCGGGACTAGCGGGAGGAGATACGCAGTATTTT; cdr3_aa: CASSRPGLAGGDTQYF
v_call: TRBV5-1; clone_size: .; j_call: TRBJ2-3; d_call: .; cdr3_length: 15; cdr3_nt: TGCGCCAGCAGCTTGGTACAGGGAGTCACAGATACGCAGTATTTT; cdr3_aa: CASSLVQGVTDTQYF
v_call: TRBV5-4; clone_size: .; j_call: TRBJ2-7; d_call: .; cdr3_length: 14; cdr3_nt: TGTGCCAGCAGCTTGTTCTTTTCCCGGGACGAGCAGTACTTC; cdr3_aa: CASSLFFSRDEQYF
v_call: TRBV13; clone_size: .; j_call: TRBJ2-3; d_call: TRBD2; cdr3_length: 17; cdr3_nt: TGTGCCAGCAGCTTAGCGGGGACTAGCGGGAAGACAGATACGCAGTATTTT; cdr3_aa: CASSLAGTSGKTDTQYF
v_call: TRBV4-1; clone_size: .; j_call: TRBJ1-1; d_call: TRBD1; cdr3_length: 14; cdr3_nt: TGCGCCAGCAGGGCGACAGGGCCGAACACTGAAGCTTTCTTT; cdr3_aa: CASRATGPNTEAFF
v_call: TRBV7-9; clone_size: .; j_call: TRBJ2-7; d_call: .; cdr3_length: 13; cdr3_nt: TGTGCCAGCATAATGGTAGGGTCGGGAGAGCAGTACTTC; cdr3_aa: CASIMVGSGEQYF
v_call: TRBV7-8; clone_size: .; j_call: TRBJ2-1; d_call: TRBD1; cdr3_length: 15; cdr3_nt: TGTGCCAGCAGCCCCGGGACAGGGGGGTACAATGAGCAGTTCTTC; cdr3_aa: CASSPGTGGYNEQFF
v_call: TRBV28; clone_size: .; j_call: TRBJ1-2; d_call: TRBD1; cdr3_length: 13; cdr3_nt: TGTGCCAGCAGACGGACAGGGGACTATGGCTACACCTTC; cdr3_aa: CASRRTGDYGYTF
v_call: TRBV5-1; clone_size: .; j_call: TRBJ2-5; d_call: TRBD2; cdr3_length: 14; cdr3_nt: TGCGCCAGCACTGTCGGGGGGGCTGAAGAGACCCAGTACTTC; cdr3_aa: CASTVGGAEETQYF
v_call: TRBV2; clone_size: .; j_call: TRBJ2-5; d_call: TRBD1; cdr3_length: 14; cdr3_nt: TGTGCCAGCAGTGCCGACAGGGGCCAAGAGACCCAGTACTTC; cdr3_aa: CASSADRGQETQYF
v_call: TRBV9; clone_size: .; j_call: TRBJ1-4; d_call: .; cdr3_length: 15; cdr3_nt: TGTGCCAGCAGCGTAGCTGGGGGGAATTCTGAAAAACTGTTTTTT; cdr3_aa: CASSVAGGNSEKLFF
v_call: TRBV27; clone_size: .; j_call: TRBJ1-5; d_call: .; cdr3_length: 15; cdr3_nt: TGTGCCAGCAGCCCTTTGGGACAAGTCAATCAGCCCCAGCATTTT; cdr3_aa: CASSPLGQVNQPQHF
v_call: TRBV18; clone_size: .; j_call: TRBJ2-7; d_call: TRBD2; cdr3_length: 14; cdr3_nt: TGTGCCAGCTCACCAAACAGCGGGGGCCGCGAGCAGTACTTC; cdr3_aa: CASSPNSGGREQYF
v_call: TRBV4-2; clone_size: .; j_call: TRBJ1-6; d_call: .; cdr3_length: 13; cdr3_nt: TGTGCCAGCAGCCAAGTAAGAGAGTCACCCCTCCACTTT; cdr3_aa: CASSQVRESPLHF
v_call: TRBV29-1; clone_size: few; j_call: TRBJ2-3; d_call: .; cdr3_length: 16; cdr3_nt: TGCAGCGCGGGACAAACAGGGATAATGTCCACAGATACGCAGTATTTT; cdr3_aa: CSAGQTGIMSTDTQYF
v_call: TRBV27; clone_size: once; j_call: TRBJ1-3; d_call: TRBD1; cdr3_length: 13; cdr3_nt: TGTGCCAGCAGACAGGGGCTTGGAAACACCATATATTTT; cdr3_aa: CASRQGLGNTIYF
v_call: TRBV5-1; clone_size: .; j_call: TRBJ1-1; d_call: TRBD1; cdr3_length: 16; cdr3_nt: TGCGCCAGCAGCCGTCCCGGGACAGTTACGGACACTGCAGCTTTCTTT; cdr3_aa: CASSRPGTVTDTAAFF
v_call: TRBV7-9; clone_size: .; j_call: TRBJ2-5; d_call: TRBD1; cdr3_length: 13; cdr3_nt: TGTGCCAGCAAAGTCGGGACAGGGTATATCCAGTACTTC; cdr3_aa: CASKVGTGYIQYF